The clone carrying this T cell receptor beta chain was picked up many times. This specimen belongs to a study of human T cells and chemical hapten exposure. MiXCR, applied by TCRdb to the RACE reads, yields one record per CDR3 protein. The sample consists of around 99,000 distinct CDR3 sequences, less than 10% of them appearing once. The V and J ends lost 0 bases and 0 bases, in that order; junction bases with no gene match: 6. Germline V gene lookup returns CDR1 LNHNV and CDR2 YYDKDF (reference sequence). The CDR3 loop spans 19 amino acids. Stated time point: patch test 2, 6 weeks after DPC sensitization. Described treatment: therapeutic diphenylcyclopropenone sensitization with weekly scalp DPC. Blood sampling preceded each patch test application.

The chain joins TRBV15 to TRBJ2-6, with 9 nucleotides matching TRBD1. The sample was whole blood, taken in connection with sensitization to the hapten diphenylcyclopropenone (DPC). This receptor was identified in a middle-aged woman with alopecia areata. Some clones in this sample may be carry-over from other donors' samples. The CDR3 DNA follows: TGTGCCACCAGCAGAGATCCTCCGGGACAGGGCTCTGGGGCCAACGTCCTGACTTTC. It translates to CATSRDPPGQGSGANVLTF.